The clone carrying this T cell receptor beta chain was picked up one time. Assay used: immunoSEQ multiplex PCR; TCRdb lists only in-frame clones, some missing. The table lists under 80,000 clones, under 95% of them singletons. This sample stems from a study of OX40 agonist ivuxolimab in advanced cancers. Study context: Patients treated during dose escalation were battling hepatocellular carcinoma, melanoma, renal cell or head and neck cancer.

Trimming shortened V by 1 base and J by 5 bases, and 14 bases separated the two germline ends. Germline CDR1 and CDR2: MNHEY and SMNVEV (reference sequence). The CDR3 spans 16 residues. The sequence came from an adult with an advanced solid tumor such as melanoma, head and neck, liver or kidney cancer. Source: CD4+ or CD8+ T cells sorted from blood, taken in a trial of the OX40 agonist ivuxolimab. The rearrangement uses TRBV27 and TRBJ1-4, with a possible D match to TRBD1 (5 bases). The CDR3 is CASSLLGEARNEKLFF. In nucleotides, the CDR3 is TGTGCCAGCAGTTTATTGGGGGAGGCCCGAAATGAAAAACTGTTTTTT.